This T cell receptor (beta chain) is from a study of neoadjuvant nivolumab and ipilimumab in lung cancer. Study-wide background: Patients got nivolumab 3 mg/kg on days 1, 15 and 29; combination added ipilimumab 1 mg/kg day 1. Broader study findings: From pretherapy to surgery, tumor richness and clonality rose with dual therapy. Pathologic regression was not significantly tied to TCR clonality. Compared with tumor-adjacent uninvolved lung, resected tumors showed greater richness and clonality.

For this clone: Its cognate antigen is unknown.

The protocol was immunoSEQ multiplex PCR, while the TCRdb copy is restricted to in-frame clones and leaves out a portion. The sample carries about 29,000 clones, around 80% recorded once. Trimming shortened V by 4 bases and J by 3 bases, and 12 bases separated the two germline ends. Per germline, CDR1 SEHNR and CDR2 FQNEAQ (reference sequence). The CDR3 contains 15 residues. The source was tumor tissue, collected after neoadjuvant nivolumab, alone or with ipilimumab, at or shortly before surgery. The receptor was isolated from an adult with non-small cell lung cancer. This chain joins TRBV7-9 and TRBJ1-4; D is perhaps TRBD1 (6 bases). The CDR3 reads CASSSTGKANEKLFF. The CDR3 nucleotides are TGTGCCAGCAGCTCCACAGGGAAGGCTAATGAAAAACTGTTTTTT.